The rows below give T cell receptor beta chains drawn from one sample of a study of CD8 T cells in ankylosing spondylitis. TCRdb reanalysed the 5' RACE reads using MiXCR and keeps one entry per CDR3 protein. The data hold approximately 240,000 distinct CDR3 sequences, with more than 20% observed a single time. The specimen sequenced was blood, either unsorted or a sorted T cell fraction (not recorded which). The receptors were sampled from a male donor with ankylosing spondylitis or in good health (not recorded which). CDR3s include the opening cysteine and the closing phenylalanine or tryptophan. Fields, in order: J gene, D gene, V gene, CDR3 protein. A D gene is named only where the DNA matches it firmly.

j_gene: TRBJ2-7
d_gene: NA
v_gene: TRBV13
CDR3aa: CASSLGGRGDEQYF

j_gene: TRBJ2-1
d_gene: TRBD2
v_gene: TRBV7-3
CDR3aa: CASSPRGGEREFF

j_gene: TRBJ2-7
d_gene: TRBD1
v_gene: TRBV29-1
CDR3aa: CSVLIGTAVIYEQYF

j_gene: TRBJ2-7
d_gene: TRBD1
v_gene: TRBV28
CDR3aa: CASSPTGGSYEQYF

j_gene: TRBJ2-4
d_gene: TRBD1
v_gene: TRBV20-1
CDR3aa: CSARGGGQGTDIQYF

j_gene: TRBJ2-7
d_gene: NA
v_gene: TRBV5-1
CDR3aa: CASSFGHPSYEQYF

j_gene: TRBJ2-3
d_gene: NA
v_gene: TRBV12-3/TRBV12-4
CDR3aa: CACLGGADTQYF

j_gene: TRBJ2-3
d_gene: NA
v_gene: TRBV20-1
CDR3aa: CSAWTGGTDTQYF

j_gene: TRBJ2-4
d_gene: TRBD1
v_gene: TRBV20-1
CDR3aa: CSARDMGQGKNIQYF

j_gene: TRBJ2-3
d_gene: NA
v_gene: TRBV7-9
CDR3aa: CASSLAVGLTTDTQYF

j_gene: TRBJ2-3
d_gene: NA
v_gene: TRBV5-5
CDR3aa: CASSLGTGPTDTQYF

j_gene: TRBJ2-3
d_gene: TRBD2
v_gene: TRBV12-3/TRBV12-4
CDR3aa: CASRISGGAGNTQYF

j_gene: TRBJ2-1
d_gene: TRBD2
v_gene: TRBV4-1
CDR3aa: CASSQDLLAGIAKGEQFF

j_gene: TRBJ2-1
d_gene: NA
v_gene: TRBV6-1
CDR3aa: CASRALGQSSNEQFF

j_gene: TRBJ2-3
d_gene: NA
v_gene: TRBV11-2
CDR3aa: CASSSTGLGTDTQYF

j_gene: TRBJ2-5
d_gene: NA
v_gene: TRBV12-3/TRBV12-4
CDR3aa: CASSWVAGTQETQYF

j_gene: TRBJ1-1
d_gene: TRBD1
v_gene: TRBV12-3/TRBV12-4
CDR3aa: CASSSNRGGTEAFF

j_gene: TRBJ1-2
d_gene: NA
v_gene: TRBV6-1
CDR3aa: CATSPDLQGYGYTF

j_gene: TRBJ1-6
d_gene: NA
v_gene: TRBV5-1
CDR3aa: CASRQGVDSPLHF

j_gene: TRBJ1-1
d_gene: NA
v_gene: TRBV20-1
CDR3aa: CSARDGGVNTEAFF

j_gene: TRBJ1-1
d_gene: NA
v_gene: TRBV29-1
CDR3aa: CSVGDGLNTEAFF

j_gene: TRBJ2-7
d_gene: TRBD1
v_gene: TRBV20-1
CDR3aa: CSGGVRGPYEQYF

j_gene: TRBJ2-7
d_gene: NA
v_gene: TRBV27
CDR3aa: CASSQNMKYF

j_gene: TRBJ1-1
d_gene: NA
v_gene: TRBV12-3/TRBV12-4
CDR3aa: CASSITYTEAFF

j_gene: TRBJ2-7
d_gene: TRBD2
v_gene: TRBV12-3/TRBV12-4
CDR3aa: CASSLSGGTYEQYF

j_gene: TRBJ2-6
d_gene: NA
v_gene: TRBV10-3
CDR3aa: CAISEWGSSGANVLTF

j_gene: TRBJ2-3
d_gene: TRBD2
v_gene: TRBV10-3
CDR3aa: CAIRPSGAADTQYF

j_gene: TRBJ2-7
d_gene: NA
v_gene: TRBV20-1
CDR3aa: CSASWANSYEQYF

j_gene: TRBJ2-2
d_gene: NA
v_gene: TRBV20-1
CDR3aa: CSARRQFGGELFF

j_gene: TRBJ1-4
d_gene: TRBD1
v_gene: TRBV6-1
CDR3aa: CASRTRPIAGQGNEKLFF

j_gene: TRBJ2-7
d_gene: TRBD2
v_gene: TRBV12-3/TRBV12-4
CDR3aa: CASRPTGGGFWYEQYF

j_gene: TRBJ2-2
d_gene: NA
v_gene: TRBV29-1
CDR3aa: CSGRQGGAWTGELFF

j_gene: TRBJ2-7
d_gene: NA
v_gene: TRBV6-4
CDR3aa: CASKQGQNYEQYF

j_gene: TRBJ2-7
d_gene: NA
v_gene: TRBV4-1
CDR3aa: CASSQVGVVGSRLYEQYF

j_gene: TRBJ2-2
d_gene: NA
v_gene: TRBV24-1
CDR3aa: CATRSGQPNGELFF

j_gene: TRBJ2-1
d_gene: TRBD2
v_gene: TRBV10-3
CDR3aa: CAHRRGDSYNEQFF

j_gene: TRBJ1-6
d_gene: NA
v_gene: TRBV6-1
CDR3aa: CASRPIQTDPLHF

j_gene: TRBJ2-1
d_gene: TRBD1
v_gene: TRBV12-3/TRBV12-4
CDR3aa: CASSQLTGGNEQFF

j_gene: TRBJ2-3
d_gene: TRBD1
v_gene: TRBV20-1
CDR3aa: CSAYNFRDRGGDTQYF

j_gene: TRBJ1-1
d_gene: NA
v_gene: TRBV6-4
CDR3aa: CAEADMNTEAFF

j_gene: TRBJ2-7
d_gene: NA
v_gene: TRBV20-1
CDR3aa: CSAISPGPNRGQYF

j_gene: TRBJ2-7
d_gene: TRBD1
v_gene: TRBV5-5
CDR3aa: CASSLGRPGQGRYYEQYF

j_gene: TRBJ2-5
d_gene: TRBD2
v_gene: TRBV5-5
CDR3aa: CASSSWRGAGETQYF

j_gene: TRBJ2-7
d_gene: NA
v_gene: TRBV6-2/TRBV6-3
CDR3aa: CASSYPEGRTGYEQYF

j_gene: TRBJ2-3
d_gene: TRBD1
v_gene: TRBV20-1
CDR3aa: CSASPRGSTDTQYF

j_gene: TRBJ2-1
d_gene: NA
v_gene: TRBV11-2
CDR3aa: CASSLGMNTGGLHEQFF

j_gene: TRBJ2-1
d_gene: NA
v_gene: TRBV5-4
CDR3aa: CASSSQYNEQFF

j_gene: TRBJ2-1
d_gene: NA
v_gene: TRBV20-1
CDR3aa: CSAAGRHNEQFF

j_gene: TRBJ2-1
d_gene: NA
v_gene: TRBV10-3
CDR3aa: CAISESQGSDEQFF

j_gene: TRBJ2-1
d_gene: NA
v_gene: TRBV5-5
CDR3aa: CASSLGGSSYNEQFF

j_gene: TRBJ2-7
d_gene: NA
v_gene: TRBV12-3/TRBV12-4
CDR3aa: CASSLEGYEQYF